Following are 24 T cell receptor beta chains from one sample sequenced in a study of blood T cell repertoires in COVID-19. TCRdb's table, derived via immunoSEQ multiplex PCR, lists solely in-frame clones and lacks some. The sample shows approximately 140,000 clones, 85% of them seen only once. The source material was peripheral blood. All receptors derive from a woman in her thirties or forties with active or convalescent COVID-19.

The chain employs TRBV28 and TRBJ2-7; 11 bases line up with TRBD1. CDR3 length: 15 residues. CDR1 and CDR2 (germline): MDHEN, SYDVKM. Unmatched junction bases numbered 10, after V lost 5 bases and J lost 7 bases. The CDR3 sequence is CASSLRRTGGFEQYF. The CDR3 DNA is TGTGCCAGCAGTCTCCGAAGGACAGGGGGCTTTGAGCAGTACTTC.

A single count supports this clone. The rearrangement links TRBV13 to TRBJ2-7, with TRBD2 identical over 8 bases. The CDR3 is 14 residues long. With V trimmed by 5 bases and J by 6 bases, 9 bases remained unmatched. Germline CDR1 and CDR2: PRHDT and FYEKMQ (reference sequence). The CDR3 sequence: CASSSTGGVGEQYF. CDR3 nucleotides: TGTGCCAGCAGCAGCACCGGGGGGGTAGGCGAGCAGTACTTC.

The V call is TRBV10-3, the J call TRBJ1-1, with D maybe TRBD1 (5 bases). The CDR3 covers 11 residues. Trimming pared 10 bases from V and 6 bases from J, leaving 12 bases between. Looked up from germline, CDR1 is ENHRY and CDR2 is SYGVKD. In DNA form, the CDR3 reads TGTGCCACGCAGGGTTTCTCTGAAGCTTTCTTT. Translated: CATQGFSEAFF.

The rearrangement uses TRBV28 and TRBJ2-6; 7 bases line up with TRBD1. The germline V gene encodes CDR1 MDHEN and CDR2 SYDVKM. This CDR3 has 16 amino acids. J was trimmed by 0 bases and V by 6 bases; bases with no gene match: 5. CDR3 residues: CASRFQGVSGANVLTF. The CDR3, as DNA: TGTGCCAGCAGATTTCAGGGGGTCTCTGGGGCCAACGTCCTGACTTTC.

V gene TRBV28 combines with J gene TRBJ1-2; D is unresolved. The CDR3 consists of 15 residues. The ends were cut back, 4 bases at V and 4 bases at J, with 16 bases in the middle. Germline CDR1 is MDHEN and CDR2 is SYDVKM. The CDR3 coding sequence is TGTGCCAGCAGTTCACCCTCCCCCGGGGTCTATGGCTACACCTTC. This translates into CASSSPSPGVYGYTF.

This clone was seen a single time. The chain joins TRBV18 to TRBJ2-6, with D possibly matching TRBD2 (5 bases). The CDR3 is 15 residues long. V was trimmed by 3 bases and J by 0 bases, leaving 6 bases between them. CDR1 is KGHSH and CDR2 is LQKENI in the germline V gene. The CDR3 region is CASSPGLSGANVLTF. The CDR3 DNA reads TGTGCCAGCTCACCTGGACTCTCTGGGGCCAACGTCCTGACTTTC.

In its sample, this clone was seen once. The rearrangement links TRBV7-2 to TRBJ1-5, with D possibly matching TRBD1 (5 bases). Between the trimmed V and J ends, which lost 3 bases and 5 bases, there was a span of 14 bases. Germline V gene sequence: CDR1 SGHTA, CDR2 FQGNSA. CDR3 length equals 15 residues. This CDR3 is CASSFGGGAYQPQHF. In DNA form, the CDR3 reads TGTGCCAGCAGCTTTGGAGGAGGGGCGTATCAGCCCCAGCATTTT.

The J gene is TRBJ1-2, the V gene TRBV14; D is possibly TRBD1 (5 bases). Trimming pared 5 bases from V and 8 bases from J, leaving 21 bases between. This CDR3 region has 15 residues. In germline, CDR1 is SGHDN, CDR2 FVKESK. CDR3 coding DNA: TGTGCCAGCAGCGATATAACAGGAATTACCGGAGGCTACACCTTC. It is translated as CASSDITGITGGYTF. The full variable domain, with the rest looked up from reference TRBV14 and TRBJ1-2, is EAGVTQFPSHSVIEKGQTVTLRCDPISGHDNLYWYRRVMGKEIKFLLHFVKESKQDESGMPNNRFLAERTGGTYSTLKVQPAELEDSGVYFCASSDITGITGGYTFGSGTRLTVV.

CDR3 sequence: CASLGDRRNQPQHF. The CDR3 DNA sequence: TGTGCCAGCCTAGGGGACAGACGCAATCAGCCCCAGCATTTT. The chain couples TRBV6-5 to TRBJ1-5; TRBD1 matches 7 bases. The CDR3 extends over 14 amino acids. Germline CDR1 reads MNHEY; CDR2 reads SVGAGI. The V and J ends lost 8 bases and 2 bases, in that order; junction bases with no gene match: 6.

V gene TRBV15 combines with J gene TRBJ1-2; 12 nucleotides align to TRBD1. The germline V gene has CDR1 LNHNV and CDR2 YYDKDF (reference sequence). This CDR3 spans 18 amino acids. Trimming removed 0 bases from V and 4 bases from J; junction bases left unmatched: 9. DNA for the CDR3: TGTGCCACCAGCAGAGATTGGGGACAGGGGGCTAAAGGCTATGGCTACACCTTC. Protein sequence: CATSRDWGQGAKGYGYTF.

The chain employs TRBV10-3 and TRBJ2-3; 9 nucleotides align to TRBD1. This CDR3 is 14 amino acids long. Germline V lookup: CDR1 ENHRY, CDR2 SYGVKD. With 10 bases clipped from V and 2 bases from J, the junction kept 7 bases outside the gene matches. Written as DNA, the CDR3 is TGTGCCACCTCACAGGGGGCAGTCACAGATACGCAGTATTTT. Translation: CATSQGAVTDTQYF.

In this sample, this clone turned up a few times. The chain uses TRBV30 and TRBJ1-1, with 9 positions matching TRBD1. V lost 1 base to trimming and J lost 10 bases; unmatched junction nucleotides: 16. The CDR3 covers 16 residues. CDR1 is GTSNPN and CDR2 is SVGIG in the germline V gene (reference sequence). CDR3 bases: TGTGCCTGGAGTGCCTCGGGGACAGGGACGATCGGGCGAGCTTTCTTT. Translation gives CAWSASGTGTIGRAFF.

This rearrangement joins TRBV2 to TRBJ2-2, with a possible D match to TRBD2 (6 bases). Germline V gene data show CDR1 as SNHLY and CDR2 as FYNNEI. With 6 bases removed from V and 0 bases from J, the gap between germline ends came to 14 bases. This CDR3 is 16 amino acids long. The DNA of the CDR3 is TGTGCCAGCAGGCCTTGGGGCGGGGCGAACACCGGGGAGCTGTTTTTT. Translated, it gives CASRPWGGANTGELFF.

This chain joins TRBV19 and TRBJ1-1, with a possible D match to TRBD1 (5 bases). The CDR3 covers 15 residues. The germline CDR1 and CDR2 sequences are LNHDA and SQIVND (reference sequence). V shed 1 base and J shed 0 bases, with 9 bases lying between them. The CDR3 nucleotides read TGTGCCAGTAGTATAGGTACAGGCCTGAACACTGAAGCTTTCTTT. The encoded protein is CASSIGTGLNTEAFF.

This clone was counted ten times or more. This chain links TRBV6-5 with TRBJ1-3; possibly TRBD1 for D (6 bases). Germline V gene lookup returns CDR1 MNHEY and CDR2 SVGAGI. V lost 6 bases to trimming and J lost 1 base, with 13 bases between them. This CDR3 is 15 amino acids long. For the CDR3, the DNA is TGTGCCAGCAGAGACGGGGGGGCATCTGGAAACACCATATATTTT. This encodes CASRDGGASGNTIYF.

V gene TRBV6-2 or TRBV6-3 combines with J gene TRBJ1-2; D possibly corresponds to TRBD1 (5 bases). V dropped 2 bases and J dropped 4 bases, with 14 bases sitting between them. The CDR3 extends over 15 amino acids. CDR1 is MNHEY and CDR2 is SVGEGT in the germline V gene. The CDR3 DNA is TGTGCCAGCAGTTACAGCACCCACAGGATCTATGGCTACACCTTC. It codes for CASSYSTHRIYGYTF.

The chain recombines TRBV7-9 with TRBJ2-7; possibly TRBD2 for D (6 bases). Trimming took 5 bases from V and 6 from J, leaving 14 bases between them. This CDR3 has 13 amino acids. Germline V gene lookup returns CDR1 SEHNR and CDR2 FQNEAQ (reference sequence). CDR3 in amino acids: CASSPQARGEQYF. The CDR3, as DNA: TGTGCCAGCAGCCCACAAGCGCGGGGCGAGCAGTACTTC.

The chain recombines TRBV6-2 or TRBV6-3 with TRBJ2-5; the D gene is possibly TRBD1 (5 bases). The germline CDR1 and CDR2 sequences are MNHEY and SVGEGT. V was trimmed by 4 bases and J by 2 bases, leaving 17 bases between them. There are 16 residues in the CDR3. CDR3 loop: CASSSTLQAVQETQYF. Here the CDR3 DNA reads TGTGCCAGCAGTTCCACACTACAGGCGGTACAAGAGACCCAGTACTTC.

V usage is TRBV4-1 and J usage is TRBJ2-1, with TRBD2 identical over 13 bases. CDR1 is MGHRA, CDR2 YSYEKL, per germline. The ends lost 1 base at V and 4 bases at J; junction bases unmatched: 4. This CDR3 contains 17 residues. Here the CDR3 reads CASSQGVLAGGYNEQFF. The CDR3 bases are TGCGCCAGCAGCCAAGGAGTACTAGCGGGGGGGTACAATGAGCAGTTCTTC.

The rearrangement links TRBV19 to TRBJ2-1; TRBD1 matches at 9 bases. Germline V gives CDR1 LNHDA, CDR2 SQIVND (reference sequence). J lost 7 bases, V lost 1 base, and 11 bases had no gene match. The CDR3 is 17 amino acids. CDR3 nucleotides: TGTGCCAGTAGTATAGTATGGGGGGGACAGGGAATGAATGAGCAGTTCTTC. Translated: CASSIVWGGQGMNEQFF. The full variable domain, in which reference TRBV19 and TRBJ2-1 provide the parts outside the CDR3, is DGGITQSPKYLFRKEGQNVTLSCEQNLNHDAMYWYRQDPGQGLRLIYYSQIVNDFQKGDIAEGYSVSREKKESFPLTVTSAQKNPTAFYLCASSIVWGGQGMNEQFFGPGTRLTVL.

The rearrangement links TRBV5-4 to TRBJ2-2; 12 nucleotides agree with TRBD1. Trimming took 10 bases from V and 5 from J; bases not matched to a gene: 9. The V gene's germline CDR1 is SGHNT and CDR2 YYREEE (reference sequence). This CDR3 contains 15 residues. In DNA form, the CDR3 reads TGTGCCGTCAAGCCGGGACAGGGGGCTACCGGGGAGCTGTTTTTT. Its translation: CAVKPGQGATGELFF.

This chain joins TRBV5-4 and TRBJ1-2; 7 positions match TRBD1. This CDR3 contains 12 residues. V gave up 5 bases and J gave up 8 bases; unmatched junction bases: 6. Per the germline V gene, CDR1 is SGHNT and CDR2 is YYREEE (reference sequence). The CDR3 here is CASSLTGEGYTF. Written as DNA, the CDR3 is TGTGCCAGCAGTCTTACAGGGGAAGGCTACACCTTC.

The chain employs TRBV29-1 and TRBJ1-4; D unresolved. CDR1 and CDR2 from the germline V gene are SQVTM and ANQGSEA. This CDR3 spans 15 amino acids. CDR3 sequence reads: CTYHRLTTTNEKLFF. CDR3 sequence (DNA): TGCACCTATCACAGACTAACTACAACTAATGAAAAACTGTTTTTT.

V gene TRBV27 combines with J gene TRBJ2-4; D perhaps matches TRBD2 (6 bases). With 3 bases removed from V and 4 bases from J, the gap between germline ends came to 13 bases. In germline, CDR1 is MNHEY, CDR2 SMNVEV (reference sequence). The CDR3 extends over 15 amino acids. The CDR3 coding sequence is TGTGCCAGCAGTTTCTCGGAGGGGTCAAAAAACATTCAGTACTTC. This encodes CASSFSEGSKNIQYF.